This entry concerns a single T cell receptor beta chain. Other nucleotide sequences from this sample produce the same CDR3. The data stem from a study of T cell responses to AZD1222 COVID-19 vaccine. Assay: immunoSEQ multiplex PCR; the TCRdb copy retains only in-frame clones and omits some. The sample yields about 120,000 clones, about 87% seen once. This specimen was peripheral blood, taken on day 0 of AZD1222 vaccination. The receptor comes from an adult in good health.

CDR3 residues: CASAGGGGVQETQYF. In DNA form, the CDR3 reads TGCGCCAGCGCTGGGGGTGGCGGGGTCCAAGAGACCCAGTACTTC. This chain links TRBV5-1 with TRBJ2-5; a possible D gene is TRBD2 (6 bases). This CDR3 contains 15 residues. Trimming took 7 bases from V and 1 from J, leaving 17 bases between them. In germline, CDR1 is SGHRS, CDR2 YFSETQ. Full variable domain (rest looked up from reference TRBV5-1 and TRBJ2-5): KAGVTQTPRYLIKTRGQQVTLSCSPISGHRSVSWYQQTPGQGLQFLFEYFSETQRNKGNFPGRFSGRQFSNSRSEMNVSTLELGDSALYLCASAGGGGVQETQYFGPGTRLLVL.